The 5 T cell receptor beta chains below all came from one sample that was sequenced in a study of Tregs in tolerant kidney transplant recipients. Profiled with immunoSEQ multiplex PCR; TCRdb holds only in-frame clones, not every one. The sample has about 110,000 clones, 90% seen once; the top ten hold approximately 0.34%. The starting material was CD4+ T cells from blood, obtained before the transplant. The receptors here all came from a human donor who received a combined kidney and bone marrow transplant.

In its sample, this clone was seen once. The V gene is TRBV5-1, the J gene TRBJ2-3; TRBD2 aligns across 13 bases. The CDR3 totals 15 residues. CDR1 and CDR2 from the germline V gene are SGHRS and YFSETQ. V lost 4 bases to trimming and J lost 4 bases; unmatched junction nucleotides: 3. The CDR3 sequence is CASSPGLAGADTQYF. As DNA, the CDR3 is TGCGCCAGCAGCCCCGGACTAGCGGGGGCAGATACGCAGTATTTT. Variable domain in full (rest from reference TRBV5-1 and TRBJ2-3): KAGVTQTPRYLIKTRGQQVTLSCSPISGHRSVSWYQQTPGQGLQFLFEYFSETQRNKGNFPGRFSGRQFSNSRSEMNVSTLELGDSALYLCASSPGLAGADTQYFGPGTRLTVL.

The V gene is TRBV29-1, the J gene TRBJ2-1, with 7 bases aligning to TRBD1. Germline-derived CDR1 and CDR2 are SQVTM and ANQGSEA. The CDR3 spans 13 residues. The V and J ends lost 7 bases and 7 bases, in that order; junction bases with no gene match: 10. The chain's CDR3 is CSGLGTDFNEQFF. The CDR3 coding sequence is TGCAGCGGATTGGGGACAGACTTTAATGAGCAGTTCTTC.

The chain uses TRBV5-6 and TRBJ1-3; 7 bases are a match to TRBD1. The CDR3 loop spans 14 amino acids. Germline assignment: CDR1 SGHDT and CDR2 YYEEEE. Trimming cost V 4 bases and J 2 bases; bases outside gene matches: 3. CDR3 protein: CASSGRGPGNTIYF. The CDR3 bases are TGTGCCAGCAGCGGTAGGGGGCCTGGAAACACCATATATTTT. Combining the CDR3 with reference TRBV5-6 and TRBJ1-3 gives the whole variable domain DAGVTQSPTHLIKTRGQQVTLRCSPKSGHDTVSWYQQALGQGPQFIFQYYEEEERQRGNFPDRFSGHQFPNYSSELNVNALLLGDSALYLCASSGRGPGNTIYFGEGSWLTVV.

In its sample, this clone was seen once. V usage is TRBV5-1 and J usage is TRBJ2-7; D not certain. Germline loops: CDR1 SGHRS, CDR2 YFSETQ. Trimming took off 0 bases at V and 6 bases at J, with 10 bases between the two ends. The CDR3 has 13 amino acids. This CDR3 reads CASSLAAGLEQYF. The CDR3 nucleotides read TGCGCCAGCAGCTTGGCGGCAGGTCTCGAGCAGTACTTC.

The chain recombines TRBV18 with TRBJ1-2; perhaps TRBD1 as D (6 bases). The CDR3 extends over 15 amino acids. V was pared by 3 bases and J by 4 bases, with 15 bases between. From germline, CDR1 is KGHSH and CDR2 LQKENI. The CDR3 loop is CASSPSAGVGYGYTF. The CDR3 DNA reads as TGTGCCAGCTCACCGAGCGCAGGGGTCGGCTATGGCTACACCTTC.